The 22 T cell receptor beta chains below come from one sample, sequenced in a study of shared clonotypes between healthy human individuals. This table comes from immunoSEQ multiplex PCR, and its TCRdb copy is limited to in-frame clones, with some not included. The sample has approximately 650,000 clones; about 95% are singletons. Naive CD8 cells lacked CD45RO, underwent positive selection for CCR7 and left out terminally differentiated effector memory CD45RA+ cells. The sample was naive CD8+ T cells sorted from blood. These receptors all come from a woman between 25 and 40 years old in good health.

The CDR3 region has the DNA TGTGCCAGCAGTGGTACAAGGACAGGAGGTTATGAGCAGTTCTTC. Residues: CASSGTRTGGYEQFF. V is TRBV6-1 and J is TRBJ2-1; 7 bases agree with TRBD1. With 4 bases clipped from V and 8 bases from J, the junction kept 11 bases outside the gene matches. Germline values: CDR1 MNHNS, CDR2 SASEGT. This CDR3 has 15 amino acids.

CDR3 protein: CASTPGRNTGELFF. The DNA of the CDR3 is TGTGCCAGCACCCCTGGGCGGAACACCGGGGAGCTGTTTTTT. This chain connects TRBV9 to TRBJ2-2, with D hard to call. The germline gives CDR1 SGDLS, CDR2 YYNGEE. The CDR3 has 14 residues. V gave up 6 bases and J gave up 1 base, with 10 bases separating them.

The rearrangement links TRBV27 to TRBJ2-5; TRBD1 agrees at 11 bases. CDR3 length: 15 residues. Germline CDR1 reads MNHEY; CDR2 reads SMNVEV (reference sequence). V shed 5 bases and J 1 base; nucleotides not matched to a gene: 3. The CDR3 nucleotides read TGTGCCAGCAGTCCAGGGACAGGGGGCCAAGAGACCCAGTACTTC. It codes for CASSPGTGGQETQYF.

The chain carries TRBV19 and TRBJ2-3, with 16 nucleotides matching TRBD2. Looked up from germline, CDR1 is LNHDA and CDR2 is SQIVND (reference sequence). The CDR3 consists of 21 residues. The trim removed 5 bases at V and 2 bases at J, leaving 16 bases unmatched. CDR3 protein: CASSWPTGTSGRAVHTDTQYF. The CDR3 DNA is TGTGCCAGTAGTTGGCCGACCGGGACTAGCGGGAGGGCGGTTCACACAGATACGCAGTATTTT. The full variable domain, in which reference TRBV19 and TRBJ2-3 provide the parts outside the CDR3, is DGGITQSPKYLFRKEGQNVTLSCEQNLNHDAMYWYRQDPGQGLRLIYYSQIVNDFQKGDIAEGYSVSREKKESFPLTVTSAQKNPTAFYLCASSWPTGTSGRAVHTDTQYFGPGTRLTVL.

The rearrangement joins TRBV19 to TRBJ2-7; possibly TRBD1 or TRBD2 for D (6 bases each). V was shortened by 5 bases and J by 3 bases, with 11 bases between the two germline ends. The CDR3 runs to 13 residues. CDR1 is LNHDA and CDR2 is SQIVND in the germline V gene (reference sequence). CDR3 sequence: CASSAGHLYEQYF. CDR3 bases: TGTGCCAGTAGTGCGGGACACCTCTACGAGCAGTACTTC.

The V call is TRBV11-3, the J call TRBJ2-2, with 8 bases that match TRBD2. V lost 1 base and J lost 7; bases outside the gene matches: 8. The CDR3 consists of 16 residues. From germline, CDR1 is SGHNT and CDR2 YENEEA. In DNA, the CDR3 is TGTGCCAGCAGCTTAGTTATCGGGAGGGATGTCGGGGAGCTGTTTTTT. Its protein product is CASSLVIGRDVGELFF. The full variable domain, its missing parts supplied by reference TRBV11-3 and TRBJ2-2, is EAGVVQSPRYKIIEKKQPVAFWCNPISGHNTLYWYLQNLGQGPELLIRYENEEAVDDSQLPKDRFSAERLKGVDSTLKIQPAELGDSAVYLCASSLVIGRDVGELFFGEGSRLTVL.

The chain uses TRBV4-1 and TRBJ2-7, with TRBD2 identical over 7 bases. The CDR3 consists of 15 residues. V lost 5 bases to trimming and J lost 0 bases; unmatched junction nucleotides: 7. Looked up from germline, CDR1 is MGHRA and CDR2 is YSYEKL. The CDR3 DNA is TGCGCCAGCAGCTGGGGGGGGACTCCCTCCTACGAGCAGTACTTC. This codes for CASSWGGTPSYEQYF.

The rearrangement uses TRBV28 and TRBJ2-3; TRBD1 agrees at 7 bases. CDR1 and CDR2 from the germline V gene are MDHEN and SYDVKM. Trimming at V came to 6 bases and at J to 10 bases, leaving 19 bases not matched to a gene. CDR3 length: 16 amino acids. The chain's CDR3 is CASSPAQGPQGPSQYF. In DNA, the CDR3 is TGTGCCAGCAGCCCTGCACAGGGGCCCCAGGGCCCATCGCAGTATTTT.

The chain links TRBV7-6 to TRBJ2-4; either TRBD1 or TRBD2 may fit D (6 bases each). Looked up from germline, CDR1 is SGHVS and CDR2 is FNYEAQ. The CDR3 runs to 18 residues. V lost 5 bases, J lost 8 bases, and 28 bases lay in between. The CDR3 reads CASSTNLGGTVFKDIQYF. The CDR3, as DNA: TGTGCCAGCAGCACCAATTTAGGGGGGACTGTCTTCAAGGACATTCAGTACTTC. The variable domain in full, completed from reference TRBV7-6 and TRBJ2-4, reads GAGVSQSPRYKVTKRGQDVALRCDPISGHVSLYWYRQALGQGPEFLTYFNYEAQQDKSGLPNDRFSAERPEGSISTLTIQRTEQRDSAMYRCASSTNLGGTVFKDIQYFGAGTRLSVL.

CDR3 DNA: TGTGCCAGCAGTTCCCGCGCCGTGGGACTAGTGCGGTGGGGGCAAGAGACCCAGTACTTC. This encodes CASSSRAVGLVRWGQETQYF. The chain couples TRBV27 to TRBJ2-5, with TRBD2 matching 8 bases. There are 20 residues in the CDR3. V shed 4 bases and J 2 bases; nucleotides not matched to a gene: 21. Per the germline V gene, CDR1 is MNHEY and CDR2 is SMNVEV (reference sequence).

This chain links TRBV28 with TRBJ2-1, with D maybe TRBD1 (6 bases). The V gene's germline CDR1 is MDHEN and CDR2 SYDVKM. The CDR3 extends over 16 amino acids. V lost 5 bases and J lost 8, with 22 bases in between. DNA of the CDR3: TGTGCCAGCAGTCCTAGACAGGATCCTCTCCGCTATGAGCAGTTCTTC. This sequence encodes CASSPRQDPLRYEQFF.

The rearrangement links TRBV27 to TRBJ2-1, with TRBD2 matching over 12 bases. Germline CDR1 is MNHEY and CDR2 is SMNVEV (reference sequence). J lost 8 bases, V lost 8 bases, and 10 bases had no gene match. CDR3 length: 15 residues. CDR3 bases: TGTGCCAGCCTCGGGAGGACTAGCGGGACCGATGAGCAGTTCTTC. Translating it yields CASLGRTSGTDEQFF.

The chain joins TRBV7-3 to TRBJ1-1; D ambiguous. V dropped 5 bases and J dropped 0 bases, with 7 bases sitting between them. The CDR3 covers 13 residues. From germline, CDR1 is SGHTA and CDR2 FQGTGA. CDR3 nucleotide sequence: TGTGCCAGCAGCACGTACTTGAACACTGAAGCTTTCTTT. This encodes CASSTYLNTEAFF.

The genes are TRBV12-1 and TRBJ1-1. TRBV12-1 is reported as a pseudogene. The CDR3 extends over 15 amino acids. The CDR3 nucleotides are TGTGCCAGCAGCTCCCAGGGACGGGAGAACACTGAAGCTTTCTTT. Translation: CASSSQGRENTEAFF.

The V and J genes are TRBV10-3 and TRBJ2-1; 13 nucleotides agree with TRBD2. The CDR3 loop spans 17 amino acids. V gave up 6 bases and J gave up 6 bases; unmatched junction bases: 11. The V gene's germline CDR1 is ENHRY and CDR2 SYGVKD. CDR3 DNA sequence: TGTGCCATCAGCCCTCCGGGACTAGCGGGGAAGTCCAATGAGCAGTTCTTC. Amino acids: CAISPPGLAGKSNEQFF.

V gene TRBV27 combines with J gene TRBJ2-7; 9 bases line up with TRBD2. Germline V gene lookup returns CDR1 MNHEY and CDR2 SMNVEV (reference sequence). The CDR3 is 14 residues long. Unmatched junction bases numbered 5, after V lost 6 bases and J lost 2 bases. This CDR3 reads CASSLAGTTYEQYF. In DNA form, the CDR3 reads TGTGCCAGCAGCCTAGCGGGGACTACCTACGAGCAGTACTTC.

The V gene is TRBV4-1, the J gene TRBJ2-1, with D perhaps matching TRBD1 (6 bases). The CDR3 sequence is 15 residues long. Per the germline V gene, CDR1 is MGHRA and CDR2 is YSYEKL. V lost 0 bases and J lost 7, with 13 bases in between. The CDR3 loop is CASSQDRGQGNEQFF. The CDR3 DNA follows: TGCGCCAGCAGCCAAGATCGAGGGCAGGGGAATGAGCAGTTCTTC.

This chain connects TRBV29-1 to TRBJ2-6; 7 nucleotides match TRBD1. The CDR3 runs 19 residues. Germline-derived CDR1 and CDR2 are SQVTM and ANQGSEA. With V trimmed by 6 bases and J by 2 bases, 19 bases remained unmatched. The DNA for the CDR3 is TGCAGCGTGAGTGGGTTTTTCGGGACAGAAATACCTGGGGCCAACGTCCTGACTTTC. It translates to CSVSGFFGTEIPGANVLTF.

The chain combines TRBV30 with TRBJ2-7; D ambiguous. The CDR3 contains 13 residues. Germline V CDR1 and CDR2: GTSNPN, SVGIG (reference sequence). Trimming cost V 1 base and J 3 bases, with 10 bases left between them. CDR3 DNA sequence: TGTGCCTGGAGTGAGGGCAGATACTACGAGCAGTACTTC. This codes for CAWSEGRYYEQYF.

This chain uses TRBV7-2 with TRBJ2-3, with TRBD2 matching over 11 bases. Germline V gene lookup returns CDR1 SGHTA and CDR2 FQGNSA. The V segment lost 1 base and the J segment 3 bases; nucleotides outside the gene matches: 6. This CDR3 region has 17 residues. The CDR3: CASSLEAPSGRTDTQYF. Here the CDR3 DNA reads TGTGCCAGCAGCTTAGAAGCGCCTAGCGGGAGGACAGATACGCAGTATTTT.

The CDR3 DNA reads TGTGCCAGCAGCTTAGCCCTGGGCTGGGCTAATGAAAAACTGTTTTTT. Its protein is CASSLALGWANEKLFF. The chain employs TRBV7-6 and TRBJ1-4; no reliable D call. Trimming took 0 bases from V and 3 from J, leaving 11 bases between them. Germline CDR1 and CDR2: SGHVS and FNYEAQ. The CDR3 length is 16 residues.

The chain recombines TRBV9 with TRBJ1-1, with D uncertain. The germline CDR1 and CDR2 sequences are SGDLS and YYNGEE. V lost 0 bases, J lost 3 bases, and 9 bases lay in between. This CDR3 comprises 14 residues. The CDR3 sequence is CASSVDPSDTEAFF. In DNA, the CDR3 is TGTGCCAGCAGCGTAGATCCCAGCGACACTGAAGCTTTCTTT. Filled out from reference TRBV9 and TRBJ1-1, the complete variable domain reads DSGVTQTPKHLITATGQRVTLRCSPRSGDLSVYWYQQSLDQGLQFLIQYYNGEERAKGNILERFSAQQFPDLHSELNLSSLELGDSALYFCASSVDPSDTEAFFGQGTRLTVV.